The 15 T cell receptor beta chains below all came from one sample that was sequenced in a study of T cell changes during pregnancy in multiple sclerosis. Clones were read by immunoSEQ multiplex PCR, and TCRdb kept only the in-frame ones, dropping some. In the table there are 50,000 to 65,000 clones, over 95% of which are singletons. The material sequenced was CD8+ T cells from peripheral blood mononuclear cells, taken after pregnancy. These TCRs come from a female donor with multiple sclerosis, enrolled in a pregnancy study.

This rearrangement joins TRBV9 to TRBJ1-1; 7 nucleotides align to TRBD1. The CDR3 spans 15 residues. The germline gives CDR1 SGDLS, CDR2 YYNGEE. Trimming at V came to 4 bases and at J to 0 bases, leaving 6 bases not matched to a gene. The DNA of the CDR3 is TGTGCCAGCAGCCCATCAGGGGGAGTGAACACTGAAGCTTTCTTT. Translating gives CASSPSGGVNTEAFF.

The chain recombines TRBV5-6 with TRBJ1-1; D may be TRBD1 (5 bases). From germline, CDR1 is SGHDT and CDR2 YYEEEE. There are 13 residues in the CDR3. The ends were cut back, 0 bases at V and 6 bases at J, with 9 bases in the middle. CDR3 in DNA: TGTGCCAGCAGCTTGGTCAGGGTACCTGAAGCTTTCTTT. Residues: CASSLVRVPEAFF.

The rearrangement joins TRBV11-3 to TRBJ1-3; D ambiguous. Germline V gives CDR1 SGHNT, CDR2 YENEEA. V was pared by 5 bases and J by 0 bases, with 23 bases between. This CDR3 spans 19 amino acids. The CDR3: CASSTVTVTGVGSGNTIYF. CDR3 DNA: TGTGCCAGCAGCACCGTAACGGTGACCGGAGTAGGCTCTGGAAACACCATATATTTT.

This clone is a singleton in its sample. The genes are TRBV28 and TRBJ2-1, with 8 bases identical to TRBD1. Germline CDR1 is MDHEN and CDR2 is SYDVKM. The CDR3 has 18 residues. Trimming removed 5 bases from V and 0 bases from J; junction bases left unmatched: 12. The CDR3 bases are TGTGCCAGCAGTGAAACTCAGGGGGCCAGAGGCTCCTACAATGAGCAGTTCTTC. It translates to CASSETQGARGSYNEQFF.

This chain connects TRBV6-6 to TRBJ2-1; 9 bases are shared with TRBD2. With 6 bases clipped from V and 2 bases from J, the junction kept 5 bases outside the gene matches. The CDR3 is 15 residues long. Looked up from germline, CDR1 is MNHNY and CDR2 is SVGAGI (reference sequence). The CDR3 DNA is TGTGCCAGCAGCGCAGCGGGAGGAGCCTACAATGAGCAGTTCTTC. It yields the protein CASSAAGGAYNEQFF.

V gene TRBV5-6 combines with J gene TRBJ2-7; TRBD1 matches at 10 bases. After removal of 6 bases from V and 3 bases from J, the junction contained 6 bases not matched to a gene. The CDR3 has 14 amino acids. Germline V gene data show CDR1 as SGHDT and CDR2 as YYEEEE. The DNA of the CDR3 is TGTGCCAGCAACGCGGGACAGGGGCTCTACGAGCAGTACTTC. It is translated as CASNAGQGLYEQYF.

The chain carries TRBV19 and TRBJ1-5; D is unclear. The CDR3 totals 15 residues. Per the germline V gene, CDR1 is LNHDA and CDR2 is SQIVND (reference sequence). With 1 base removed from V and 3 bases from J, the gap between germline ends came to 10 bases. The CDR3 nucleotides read TGTGCCAGTAGTATAGGGGCTCAGGTCAATCAGCCCCAGCATTTT. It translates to CASSIGAQVNQPQHF. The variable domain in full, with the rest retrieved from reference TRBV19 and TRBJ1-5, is DGGITQSPKYLFRKEGQNVTLSCEQNLNHDAMYWYRQDPGQGLRLIYYSQIVNDFQKGDIAEGYSVSREKKESFPLTVTSAQKNPTAFYLCASSIGAQVNQPQHFGDGTRLSIL.

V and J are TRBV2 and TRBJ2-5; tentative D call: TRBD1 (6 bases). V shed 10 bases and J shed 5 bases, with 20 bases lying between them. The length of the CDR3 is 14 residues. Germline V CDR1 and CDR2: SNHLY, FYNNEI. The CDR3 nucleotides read TGTGCCATCCAGACGTTGACAGGCAGCGAGACCCAGTACTTC. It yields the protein CAIQTLTGSETQYF.

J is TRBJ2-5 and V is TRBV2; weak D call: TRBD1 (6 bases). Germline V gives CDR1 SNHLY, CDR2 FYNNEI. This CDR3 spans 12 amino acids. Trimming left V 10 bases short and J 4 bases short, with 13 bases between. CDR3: CATLTGLETQYF. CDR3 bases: TGTGCCACCCTCACAGGGTTAGAGACCCAGTACTTC.

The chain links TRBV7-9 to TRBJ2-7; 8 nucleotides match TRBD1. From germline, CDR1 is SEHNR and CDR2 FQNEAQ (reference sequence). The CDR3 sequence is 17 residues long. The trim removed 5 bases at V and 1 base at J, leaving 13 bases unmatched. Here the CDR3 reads CASSPPGQGPTSYEQYF. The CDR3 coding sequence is TGTGCCAGCAGCCCCCCCGGACAGGGTCCGACTTCCTACGAGCAGTACTTC.

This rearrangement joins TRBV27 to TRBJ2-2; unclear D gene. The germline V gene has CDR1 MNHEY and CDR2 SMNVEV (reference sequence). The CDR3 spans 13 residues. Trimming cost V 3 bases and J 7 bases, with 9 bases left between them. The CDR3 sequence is CASSFSFGGELFF. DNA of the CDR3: TGTGCCAGCAGTTTTTCATTCGGCGGGGAGCTGTTTTTT.

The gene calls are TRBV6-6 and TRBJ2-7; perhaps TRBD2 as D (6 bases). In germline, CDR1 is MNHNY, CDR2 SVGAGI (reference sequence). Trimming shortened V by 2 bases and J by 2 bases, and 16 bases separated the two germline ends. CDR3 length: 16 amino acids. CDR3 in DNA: TGTGCCAGCAGTTACGACGGGGGAATGCTAACCTACGAGCAGTACTTC. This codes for CASSYDGGMLTYEQYF.

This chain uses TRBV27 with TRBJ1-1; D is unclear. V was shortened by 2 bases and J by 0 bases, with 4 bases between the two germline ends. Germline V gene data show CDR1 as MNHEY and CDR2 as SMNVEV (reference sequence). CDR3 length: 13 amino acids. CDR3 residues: CASSLLLNTEAFF. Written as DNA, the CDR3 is TGTGCCAGCAGTTTACTCCTGAACACTGAAGCTTTCTTT.

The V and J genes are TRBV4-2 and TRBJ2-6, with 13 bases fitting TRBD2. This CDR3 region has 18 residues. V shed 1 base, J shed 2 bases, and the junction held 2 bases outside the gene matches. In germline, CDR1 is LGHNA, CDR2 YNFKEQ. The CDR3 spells CASSQGLAGGTGANVLTF. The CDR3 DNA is TGTGCCAGCAGCCAAGGACTAGCGGGAGGTACTGGGGCCAACGTCCTGACTTTC.

The CDR3 nucleotides read TGTGCCAGCAGCTTAGATTCCACCTACGAGCAGTACTTC. This translates into CASSLDSTYEQYF. J is TRBJ2-7 and V is TRBV11-2; D unresolved. Trimming stripped 0 bases from V and 2 bases from J, with 5 bases between. The CDR3 has 13 residues. CDR1 and CDR2 (germline): SGHAT, FQNNGV.